This T cell receptor beta chain was found in a study of T cell repertoires in cytomegalovirus infection. TCRdb reprocessed the reads with MiXCR, giving one entry per CDR3 protein. Among about 100,000 distinct CDR3 sequences listed, roughly 39% were seen once. Germline V lookup: CDR1 GTSNPN, CDR2 SVGIG (reference sequence). The J segment lost 0 bases and the V segment lost 3 bases, leaving 2 bases of the junction unmatched. The CDR3 has 13 amino acids. Only one count was recorded for this clonotype. Its antigen is not identified. This sample comprised CD8+ T cells from cultured PBMCs, obtained from culture after CMV antigen stimulation. This clonotype was obtained from a human donor in good health (CMV status not recorded). Some clones in this sample may be carry-over from other donors' samples. This chain connects TRBV30 to TRBJ2-7; 7 nucleotides agree with TRBD1. The chain's CDR3 is CAWSRDSSYEQYF. DNA of the CDR3: TGTGCCTGGAGCCGGGACAGCTCCTACGAGCAGTACTTC.